The text below deals with one T cell receptor beta chain. Its antigen is not identified. Noted time point: sample taken at primary tumor resection. No cells were sorted before sequencing. The whole RNA sequenced was extracted from tumor, nontumor lung or frozen PBMC. There were around 72 donors, all of them untreated patients with early-stage non-small cell lung cancer. One entry per CDR3 protein results from TCRdb running MiXCR on the 5' RACE reads. The sample carries tens of thousands of distinct CDR3 sequences, 12% recorded once. This specimen belongs to a study of spatial heterogeneity in lung cancer. Study at large: Unique TCR and UMI combinations averaged more than ten appearances each in raw reads. Study-wide results and caveats: TCRs found ubiquitously expanded in tumor appeared in blood more at resection than at follow-up.

Germline CDR1 reads SQVTM; CDR2 reads ANQGSEA. J gave up 5 bases and V 4 bases, and 10 bases lay outside the gene matches. This CDR3 has 14 residues. Source: PBMCs, taken at surgery. The clonotype originates from a male donor with early-stage non-small cell lung cancer. This chain connects TRBV29-1 to TRBJ1-1, with 7 bases that match TRBD1. CDR3 sequence: CSVGRAPQGTEAFF. The CDR3, as DNA: TGCAGCGTTGGGAGGGCTCCACAGGGGACTGAAGCTTTCTTT.